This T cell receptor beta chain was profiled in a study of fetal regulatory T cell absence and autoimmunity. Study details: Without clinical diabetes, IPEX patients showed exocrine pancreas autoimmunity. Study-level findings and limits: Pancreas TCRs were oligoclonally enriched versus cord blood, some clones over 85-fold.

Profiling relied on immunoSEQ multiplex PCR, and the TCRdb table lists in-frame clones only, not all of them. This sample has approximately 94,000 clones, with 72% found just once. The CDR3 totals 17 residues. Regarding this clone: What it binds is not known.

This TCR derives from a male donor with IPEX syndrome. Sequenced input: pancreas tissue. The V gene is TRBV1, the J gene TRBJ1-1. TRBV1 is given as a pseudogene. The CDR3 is CTSSQDPGMEGNTEAFF. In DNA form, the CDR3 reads TGCACCAGCAGCCAAGATCCCGGTATGGAAGGGAACACTGAAGCTTTCTTT.